The 10 T cell receptor beta chains below come from one sample, sequenced in a study of blood T cell repertoires in COVID-19. TCRdb keeps only in-frame clones here, not all; method: immunoSEQ multiplex PCR. Of hundreds of thousands of clones listed, roughly four fifths are singletons. Sequenced material: PBMCs or T cells enriched from blood (not recorded which). The receptors derive from a woman aged 45-60 years who had been exposed to COVID-19.

This clone came up once. J is TRBJ1-2 and V is TRBV18; 9 bases are a match to TRBD1. In germline, CDR1 is KGHSH, CDR2 LQKENI. The CDR3 contains 15 residues. Trimming took 3 bases from V and 4 from J; bases not matched to a gene: 6. CDR3 amino acids: CASSPPPTGGYGYTF. CDR3 DNA sequence: TGTGCCAGCTCACCTCCCCCGACAGGGGGCTATGGCTACACCTTC.

The chain employs TRBV6-5 and TRBJ2-5, with D tentatively TRBD2 (5 bases). The CDR3 loop spans 14 amino acids. The germline V and J ends were trimmed by 5 bases and 5 bases, with 15 bases remaining between them. Germline V lookup: CDR1 MNHEY, CDR2 SVGAGI. CDR3 DNA sequence: TGTGCCAGCAGTACCAATCCGGGAAGGGAGACCCAGTACTTC. Translating gives CASSTNPGRETQYF.

V usage is TRBV7-9 and J usage is TRBJ2-3; 9 nucleotides align to TRBD1. This CDR3 is built from 15 residues. The junction had 3 bases not matched to a gene; V was cut back by 5 bases and J by 0 bases. In germline, CDR1 is SEHNR, CDR2 FQNEAQ (reference sequence). CDR3 coding DNA: TGTGCCAGCAGCCCTGGACAGGGGAGCACAGATACGCAGTATTTT. It specifies CASSPGQGSTDTQYF.

The CDR3 coding sequence is TGTGCCAGCCTGGCTAGCCGGGCCGGGGAGCTGTTTTTT. This gives the protein CASLASRAGELFF. The chain employs TRBV6-5 and TRBJ2-2, with a possible D match to TRBD2 (5 bases). The CDR3 extends over 13 amino acids. Looked up from germline, CDR1 is MNHEY and CDR2 is SVGAGI. V dropped 8 bases and J dropped 6 bases, with 13 bases sitting between them.

V and J are TRBV6-4 and TRBJ2-2, with TRBD1 as a possible D gene (5 bases). The CDR3 covers 14 residues. V was trimmed by 4 bases and J by 4 bases, leaving 10 bases between them. Germline values: CDR1 MRHNA, CDR2 SNTAGT. CDR3 DNA: TGTGCCAGCAGTGCCAGGGTGGGCACCGGGGAGCTGTTTTTT. Protein sequence: CASSARVGTGELFF.

The chain uses TRBV7-3 and TRBJ2-2, with D perhaps TRBD1 (6 bases). The CDR3 covers 15 residues. The V gene's germline CDR1 is SGHTA and CDR2 FQGTGA. V was trimmed by 3 bases and J by 0 bases, leaving 8 bases between them. The CDR3 sequence: CASSFQGPNTGELFF. CDR3 coding DNA: TGTGCCAGCAGCTTCCAGGGGCCGAACACCGGGGAGCTGTTTTTT.

The chain uses TRBV11-2 and TRBJ1-2, with 8 positions matching TRBD1. CDR3 length: 13 amino acids. Looked up from germline, CDR1 is SGHAT and CDR2 is FQNNGV. The junction had 2 bases not matched to a gene; V was cut back by 0 bases and J by 8 bases. The CDR3 region has the DNA TGTGCCAGCAGCTTAGACAGGGGGCGAGGCTACACCTTC. Amino acids: CASSLDRGRGYTF.

This clone was seen just once. V usage is TRBV30 and J usage is TRBJ1-6; 9 nucleotides line up with TRBD1. CDR3 size: 15 residues. Trimming cost V 1 base and J 5 bases; bases outside gene matches: 3. From germline, CDR1 is GTSNPN and CDR2 SVGIG (reference sequence). The CDR3 DNA sequence: TGTGCCTGGAGTGAACAGGGGGCCGATAATTCACCCCTCCACTTT. This gives the protein CAWSEQGADNSPLHF.

The chain couples TRBV7-2 to TRBJ1-2; D is possibly TRBD1 (6 bases). The V gene lost 1 base and the J gene lost 4 bases, with 16 bases spanning the gap. There are 16 residues in the CDR3. CDR1 and CDR2 from the germline V gene are SGHTA and FQGNSA. The CDR3 region has the DNA TGTGCCAGCAGCTTAGATTTCTCCGGACAGCGCTATGGCTACACCTTC. Translated, it gives CASSLDFSGQRYGYTF.

The chain has TRBV14 and TRBJ2-1, with 7 positions matching TRBD2. The CDR3 extends over 18 amino acids. Trimming removed 9 bases from V and 0 bases from J; junction bases left unmatched: 17. Germline-derived CDR1 and CDR2 are SGHDN and FVKESK. This CDR3 reads CARERGGAQGGSYNEQFF. Here the CDR3 DNA reads TGTGCCAGAGAGCGGGGAGGAGCCCAGGGAGGCTCCTACAATGAGCAGTTCTTC.